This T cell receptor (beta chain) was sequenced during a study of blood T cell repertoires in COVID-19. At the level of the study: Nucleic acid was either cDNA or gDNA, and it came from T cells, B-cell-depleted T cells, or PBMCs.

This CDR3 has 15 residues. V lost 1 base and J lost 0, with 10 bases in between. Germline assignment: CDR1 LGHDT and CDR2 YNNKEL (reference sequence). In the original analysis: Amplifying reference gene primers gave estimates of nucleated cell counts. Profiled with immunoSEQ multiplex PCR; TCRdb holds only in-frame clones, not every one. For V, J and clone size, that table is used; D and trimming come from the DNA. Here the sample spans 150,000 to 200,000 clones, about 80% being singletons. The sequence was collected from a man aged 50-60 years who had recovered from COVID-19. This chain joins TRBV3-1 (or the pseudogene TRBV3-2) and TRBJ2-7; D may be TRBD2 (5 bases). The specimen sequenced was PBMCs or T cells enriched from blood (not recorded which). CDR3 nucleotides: TGTGCCAGCAGCCAAGTGATAGCGAGCTCCTACGAGCAGTACTTC. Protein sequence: CASSQVIASSYEQYF.